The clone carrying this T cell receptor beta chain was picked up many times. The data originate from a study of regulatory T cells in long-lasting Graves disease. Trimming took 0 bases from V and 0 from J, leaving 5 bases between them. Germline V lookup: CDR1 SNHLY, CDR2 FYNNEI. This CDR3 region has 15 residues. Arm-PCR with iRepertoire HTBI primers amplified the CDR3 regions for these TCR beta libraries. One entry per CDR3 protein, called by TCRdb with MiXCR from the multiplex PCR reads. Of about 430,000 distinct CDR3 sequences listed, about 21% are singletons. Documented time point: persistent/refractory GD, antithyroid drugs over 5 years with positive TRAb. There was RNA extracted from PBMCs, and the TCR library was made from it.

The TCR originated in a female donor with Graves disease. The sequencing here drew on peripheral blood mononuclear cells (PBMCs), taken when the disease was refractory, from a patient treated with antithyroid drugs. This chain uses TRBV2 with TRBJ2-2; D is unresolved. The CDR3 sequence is CASSEALTNTGELFF. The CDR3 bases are TGTGCCAGCAGTGAAGCGCTGACGAACACCGGGGAGCTGTTTTTT. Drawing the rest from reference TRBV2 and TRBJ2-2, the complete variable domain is EPEVTQTPSHQVTQMGQEVILRCVPISNHLYFYWYRQILGQKVEFLVSFYNNEISEKSEIFDDQFSVERPDGSNFTLKIRSTKLEDSAMYFCASSEALTNTGELFFGEGSRLTVL.